The 13 T cell receptor beta chains listed next were all sequenced from one sample in a study of control samples from healthy donors and cancer patients. Assay: immunoSEQ multiplex PCR; the TCRdb copy retains only in-frame clones and omits some. This sample has some 89,000 clones, with approximately 89% found just once. The sequenced sample was blood. Receptors were obtained from a young man in good health.

CDR3 nucleotide sequence: TGTGCCAGCAGTTTTCAGGGACAGGGGGCTAACACCGGGGAGCTGTTTTTT. It specifies CASSFQGQGANTGELFF. The chain links TRBV27 to TRBJ2-2; 12 bases match TRBD1. V was pared by 3 bases and J by 2 bases, with 4 bases of the junction left unmatched. Germline loops: CDR1 MNHEY, CDR2 SMNVEV (reference sequence). CDR3 length: 17 amino acids.

V is TRBV7-9 and J is TRBJ2-7; 7 positions match TRBD1. The V and J ends lost 4 bases and 3 bases, in that order; junction bases with no gene match: 12. Germline CDR1 SEHNR, CDR2 FQNEAQ (reference sequence). The CDR3 loop spans 16 amino acids. The CDR3 bases are TGTGCCAGCAGCTCGACTGAAGGGGGCGCTAGCTACGAGCAGTACTTC. It yields the protein CASSSTEGGASYEQYF.

The chain recombines TRBV7-3 with TRBJ2-6; D unclear. Between the trimmed V and J ends, which lost 1 base and 4 bases, there was a span of 17 bases. CDR1 is SGHTA, CDR2 FQGTGA, per germline. The CDR3 spans 18 residues. The DNA for the CDR3 is TGTGCCAGCAGCTTAAATCCGTACGGGCCATCAGGGGCCAACGTCCTGACTTTC. Its translation is CASSLNPYGPSGANVLTF. The full variable domain, in which reference TRBV7-3 and TRBJ2-6 provide the parts outside the CDR3, is GAGVSQTPSNKVTEKGKYVELRCDPISGHTALYWYRQSLGQGPEFLIYFQGTGAADDSGLPNDRFFAVRPEGSVSTLKIQRTERGDSAVYLCASSLNPYGPSGANVLTFGAGSRLTVL.

V is TRBV5-1 and J is TRBJ2-3; D is unclear. The CDR3 length is 13 residues. Germline CDR1 reads SGHRS; CDR2 reads YFSETQ. The V end was cut by 5 bases, the J end by 0 bases, with 7 bases between. The CDR3 coding sequence is TGCGCCAGCAGGAGTGCCAGCACAGATACGCAGTATTTT. This encodes CASRSASTDTQYF.

CDR3 nucleotide sequence: TGTGCCAGCAGCAACCCCCCCAGGGCGAATGAGCAGTTCTTC. Encoded protein: CASSNPPRANEQFF. V is TRBV21-1 and J is TRBJ2-1; TRBD1 is the table's D call and was not checked against the DNA. TRBV21-1 is shown as a pseudogene. The CDR3 is made up of 14 amino acids.

The chain combines TRBV4-1 with TRBJ2-7; unclear D gene. CDR1 and CDR2 (germline): MGHRA, YSYEKL. Trimming left V 3 bases short and J 0 bases short, with 6 bases between. The CDR3 covers 13 residues. This chain's CDR3 is CASSHQASYEQYV. CDR3 DNA: TGCGCCAGCAGCCACCAAGCCTCCTACGAGCAGTACGTC.

The V gene is TRBV25-1, the J gene TRBJ1-2; TRBD1 agrees at 12 bases. Germline V lookup: CDR1 MGHDK, CDR2 SYGVNS. Trimming took 5 bases from V and 4 from J; bases not matched to a gene: 5. This CDR3 is 15 amino acids long. The DNA of the CDR3 is TGTGCCAGCAGTTTACCGGGACAGGGGGCCTATGGCTACACCTTC. Protein sequence: CASSLPGQGAYGYTF.

Ten or more counts support this clone. The CDR3 sequence: CSVEAAGVNTGELFF. CDR3 nucleotides: TGCAGCGTTGAAGCGGCGGGCGTTAACACCGGGGAGCTGTTTTTT. The V and J genes are TRBV29-1 and TRBJ2-2; D may be TRBD2 (5 bases). Germline V gene lookup returns CDR1 SQVTM and CDR2 ANQGSEA. The CDR3 is made up of 15 amino acids. Trimming pared 1 base from V and 2 bases from J, leaving 11 bases between.

The CDR3 sequence is CASSQGVYSNQPQHF. CDR3 DNA: TGTGCCAGCTCCCAAGGGGTTTATAGCAATCAGCCCCAGCATTTT. This chain joins TRBV6-6 and TRBJ1-5; D perhaps matches TRBD1 (5 bases). Germline CDR1 MNHNY, CDR2 SVGAGI (reference sequence). V dropped 8 bases and J dropped 0 bases, with 14 bases sitting between them. This CDR3 contains 15 residues.

The rearrangement links TRBV4-1 to TRBJ1-1; D call uncertain. CDR1 and CDR2 (germline): MGHRA, YSYEKL. Trimming took 0 bases from V and 7 from J, leaving 12 bases between them. The CDR3 extends over 14 amino acids. The CDR3 spells CASSQDQTTSEAFF. The DNA of the CDR3 is TGCGCCAGCAGCCAAGATCAAACCACAAGTGAAGCTTTCTTT.

J is TRBJ1-4 and V is TRBV6-6, with unresolved D. Between the trimmed V and J ends, which lost 4 bases and 1 base, there was a span of 10 bases. The CDR3 totals 15 residues. Per the germline V gene, CDR1 is MNHNY and CDR2 is SVGAGI (reference sequence). The CDR3 region is CASSSSVVTNEKLFF. CDR3 DNA sequence: TGTGCCAGCAGTTCTTCAGTGGTAACTAATGAAAAACTGTTTTTT.

The V gene is TRBV5-4, the J gene TRBJ2-5; 8 bases match TRBD1. The length of the CDR3 is 14 residues. The V and J ends lost 6 bases and 2 bases, in that order; junction bases with no gene match: 6. The germline gives CDR1 SGHNT, CDR2 YYREEE (reference sequence). This CDR3 reads CASTTDREQETQYF. The CDR3 DNA follows: TGTGCCAGCACCACGGACAGGGAGCAAGAGACCCAGTACTTC.

This clone has just one count. The genes are TRBV25-1 and TRBJ2-1; weak D call: TRBD2 (6 bases). The CDR3 has 12 residues. Germline V gene sequence: CDR1 MGHDK, CDR2 SYGVNS. Trimming left V 2 bases short and J 7 bases short, with 6 bases between. The CDR3 sequence is CASSEGGNEQFF. CDR3 nucleotide sequence: TGTGCCAGCAGTGAAGGGGGGAATGAGCAGTTCTTC.